The 27 T cell receptor beta chains reported below all come from one sample, sequenced in a study of regulatory and conventional T cells in RAG deficiency. Using immunoSEQ multiplex PCR, the repertoire was profiled, and TCRdb retains in-frame clones only, with some absent. The profile shows about 30,000 clones, about 96% of them singletons. Conventional CD4+ T cells were sorted from blood as CD25-low CD127-high cells. This same sample was also part of a study on regulatory T cells. That paper notes: The primer mix had 52 TRBV and 13 TRBJ primers.

What was sequenced was CD25- CD4+ T cells sorted from blood. Receptor source: a human donor in good health.

For this clone: An end of the junction does not agree with germline; a read error may underlie this. Other DNA sequences from this sample encode an identical CDR3 as well. J is TRBJ1-6 and V is TRBV27; D is unclear. In germline, CDR1 is MNHEY, CDR2 SMNVEV (reference sequence). The CDR3 runs 12 residues. The CDR3: CASSFGESPLHF. The CDR3 coding sequence is TGCGCCAGCAGTTTTGGGGAGAGCCCCCTCCACTTT.

The chain recombines TRBV25-1 with TRBJ2-7; possibly TRBD2 for D (6 bases). The V end was cut by 6 bases, the J end by 2 bases, with 11 bases between. CDR3 length: 13 residues. Germline CDR1 and CDR2: MGHDK and SYGVNS. Here the CDR3 reads CASRRESPYEQYF. CDR3 DNA: TGTGCCAGCAGACGGGAGTCCCCCTACGAGCAGTACTTC.

The rearrangement uses TRBV4-2 and TRBJ1-1; weak D call: TRBD1 (5 bases). In germline, CDR1 is LGHNA, CDR2 YNFKEQ. The CDR3 loop spans 12 amino acids. V lost 1 base and J 8 bases, leaving 8 bases between the germline ends. CDR3 region: CASSQVNREAFF. DNA for the CDR3: TGTGCCAGCAGCCAAGTTAACAGGGAAGCTTTCTTT.

This chain links TRBV5-6 with TRBJ2-7, with 8 nucleotides matching TRBD1. Trimming took 5 bases from V and 2 from J; bases not matched to a gene: 6. CDR1 is SGHDT and CDR2 is YYEEEE in the germline V gene. The CDR3 is made up of 14 amino acids. CDR3 nucleotides: TGTGCCAGCAGAAAAACGGGACAGGCCTACGAGCAGTACTTC. Translating it yields CASRKTGQAYEQYF.

The rearrangement links TRBV30 to TRBJ2-5; TRBD1 aligns across 8 bases. This CDR3 spans 15 amino acids. Germline CDR1 reads GTSNPN; CDR2 reads SVGIG (reference sequence). Germline trimming cut 3 bases from V and 1 base from J; bases unmatched to any gene: 7. The CDR3 region is CAWRRWDRTQETQYF. CDR3 DNA sequence: TGTGCCTGGAGGCGCTGGGACAGGACCCAAGAGACCCAGTACTTC.

This chain joins TRBV6-6 and TRBJ2-7; D gene ambiguous. The ends were cut back, 0 bases at V and 6 bases at J, with 9 bases in the middle. Per germline, CDR1 MNHNY and CDR2 SVGAGI (reference sequence). The CDR3 has 13 amino acids. CDR3 region: CASSYSTSGEQYF. The CDR3 region has the DNA TGTGCCAGCAGTTACTCGACCTCGGGCGAGCAGTACTTC.

The chain carries TRBV30 and TRBJ1-4; a possible D gene is TRBD1 (5 bases). Trimming left V 0 bases short and J 2 bases short, with 10 bases between. The CDR3 consists of 15 residues. Germline V CDR1 and CDR2: GTSNPN, SVGIG (reference sequence). The CDR3 sequence: CAWSVLSGTNEKLFF. CDR3 in DNA: TGTGCCTGGAGTGTACTGTCAGGGACTAATGAAAAACTGTTTTTT.

The chain couples TRBV7-2 to TRBJ2-5; the D gene is possibly TRBD2 (6 bases). Germline loops: CDR1 SGHTA, CDR2 FQGNSA. V shed 6 bases and J shed 5 bases, with 16 bases lying between them. The CDR3 covers 14 residues. The CDR3 loop reads CASSFSGAGETQYF. Written as DNA, the CDR3 is TGTGCCAGCAGTTTTAGCGGTGCCGGGGAGACCCAGTACTTC.

V is TRBV29-1 and J is TRBJ2-1; maybe TRBD1 (7 bases). Germline V CDR1 and CDR2: SQVTM, ANQGSEA. Trimming left V 4 bases short and J 0 bases short, with 19 bases between. The CDR3 has 17 amino acids. The CDR3 sequence is CSVGGRTGTSSYNEQFF. In DNA, the CDR3 is TGCAGCGTTGGTGGGAGGACAGGAACCAGCTCCTACAATGAGCAGTTCTTC.

The chain is built from TRBV19 and TRBJ1-3; TRBD1 agrees at 7 bases. Per germline, CDR1 LNHDA and CDR2 SQIVND (reference sequence). V lost 10 bases and J lost 2; bases outside the gene matches: 11. The length of the CDR3 is 15 residues. The CDR3 spells CAIPTGWNTGNTIYF. CDR3 bases: TGTGCCATTCCGACAGGGTGGAACACTGGAAACACCATATATTTT.

The V gene is TRBV5-6, the J gene TRBJ2-4, with 8 nucleotides matching TRBD1. The length of the CDR3 is 14 residues. The germline CDR1 and CDR2 sequences are SGHDT and YYEEEE. Trimming at V came to 0 bases and at J to 10 bases, leaving 6 bases not matched to a gene. The DNA of the CDR3 is TGTGCCAGCAGCTTGGTGACAGGGGATCCTATTCAGTACTTC. Residues: CASSLVTGDPIQYF.

The chain employs TRBV2 and TRBJ2-7; a possible D gene is TRBD2 (5 bases). The germline CDR1 and CDR2 sequences are SNHLY and FYNNEI. This CDR3 has 12 amino acids. Trimming left V 7 bases short and J 0 bases short, with 7 bases between. CDR3: CASMRVSYEQYF. DNA of the CDR3: TGTGCCAGCATGAGGGTCTCCTACGAGCAGTACTTC. The variable domain in full, completed from reference TRBV2 and TRBJ2-7, reads EPEVTQTPSHQVTQMGQEVILRCVPISNHLYFYWYRQILGQKVEFLVSFYNNEISEKSEIFDDQFSVERPDGSNFTLKIRSTKLEDSAMYFCASMRVSYEQYFGPGTRLTVT.

The chain recombines TRBV19 with TRBJ1-2; D possibly corresponds to TRBD1 (6 bases). The CDR3 length is 14 residues. Germline CDR1 reads LNHDA; CDR2 reads SQIVND (reference sequence). V lost 3 bases and J lost 4, with 12 bases in between. This chain's CDR3 is CASSIRGRIYGYTF. The CDR3 DNA reads TGTGCCAGTAGTATCAGGGGCAGGATCTATGGCTACACCTTC.

This chain uses TRBV6-6 with TRBJ1-2; 11 bases line up with TRBD1. The CDR3 loop spans 16 amino acids. CDR1 and CDR2 from the germline V gene are MNHNY and SVGAGI (reference sequence). Trimming removed 2 bases from V and 7 bases from J; junction bases left unmatched: 9. CDR3 amino acids: CASSYPRTGGISGYTF. The CDR3 region has the DNA TGTGCCAGCAGTTACCCCCGGACAGGGGGCATCTCTGGCTACACCTTC.

The V call is TRBV5-1, the J call TRBJ2-1; 10 bases fit TRBD2. The junction had 6 bases not matched to a gene; V was cut back by 4 bases and J by 8 bases. CDR1 is SGHRS, CDR2 YFSETQ, per germline. The CDR3 runs to 14 residues. In DNA form, the CDR3 reads TGCGCCAGCAGCCTGAGCGGGAGGGCTTATGAGCAGTTCTTC. The encoded protein is CASSLSGRAYEQFF.

This clone was counted once. The chain employs TRBV30 and TRBJ2-2; 9 bases align to TRBD2. CDR1 is GTSNPN, CDR2 SVGIG, per germline (reference sequence). This CDR3 region has 16 residues. Trimming cost V 7 bases and J 1 base; bases outside gene matches: 10. The CDR3 nucleotides are TGTGCCTCGAAAGATAGCGGGGGCCTGAACACCGGGGAGCTGTTTTTT. Translation gives CASKDSGGLNTGELFF.

V usage is TRBV6-5 and J usage is TRBJ2-7, with TRBD1 as a possible D gene (5 bases). Germline V lookup: CDR1 MNHEY, CDR2 SVGAGI. This CDR3 spans 15 amino acids. V was pared by 0 bases and J by 4 bases, with 13 bases between. CDR3 amino acids: CASSYSKQATYEQYF. Here the CDR3 DNA reads TGTGCCAGCAGTTACTCGAAACAGGCGACTTACGAGCAGTACTTC.

This clone was picked up a small number of times. CDR3 in DNA: TGTGCCAGCAGCTCCGGGACTAGCGGTCCCAATGAGCAGTTCTTC. It yields the protein CASSSGTSGPNEQFF. The chain links TRBV5-4 to TRBJ2-1; 11 bases fit TRBD2. Trimming cost V 3 bases and J 6 bases; bases outside gene matches: 5. The germline V gene encodes CDR1 SGHNT and CDR2 YYREEE (reference sequence). This CDR3 is built from 15 residues.

V and J are TRBV25-1 and TRBJ1-5; D is undetermined. Germline CDR1 MGHDK, CDR2 SYGVNS. V shed 9 bases and J shed 2 bases, with 8 bases lying between them. The CDR3 runs 12 residues. The DNA for the CDR3 is TGTGCCAGTCGGAGGGGCAATCAGCCCCAGCATTTT. Protein sequence: CASRRGNQPQHF. Using reference TRBV25-1 and TRBJ1-5 for the parts outside the CDR3, the full variable domain is EADIYQTPRYLVIGTGKKITLECSQTMGHDKMYWYQQDPGMELHLIHYSYGVNSTEKGDLSSESTVSRIRTEHFPLTLESARPSHTSQYLCASRRGNQPQHFGDGTRLSIL.

The rearrangement uses TRBV5-4 and TRBJ2-1; 10 bases line up with TRBD1. V dropped 0 bases and J dropped 9; count of bases not matched to a gene: 12. This CDR3 comprises 17 residues. Germline V gene data show CDR1 as SGHNT and CDR2 as YYREEE (reference sequence). CDR3 nucleotide sequence: TGTGCCAGCAGCTTGGGGGTGGGGACAGGGGTTGAAGCTGAGCAGTTCTTC. Translation: CASSLGVGTGVEAEQFF.

The chain links TRBV9 to TRBJ2-1; the match to TRBD2 covers 8 bases. The CDR3 extends over 15 amino acids. Germline V gene data show CDR1 as SGDLS and CDR2 as YYNGEE. V lost 4 bases to trimming and J lost 2 bases; unmatched junction nucleotides: 5. CDR3 sequence reads: CASSLTSGAYNEQFF. CDR3 in DNA: TGTGCCAGCAGCCTTACTAGCGGTGCCTACAATGAGCAGTTCTTC.

V gene TRBV5-8 combines with J gene TRBJ1-5, with no clear D. Germline V gene sequence: CDR1 SGHTS, CDR2 YDEGEE. V gave up 0 bases and J gave up 5 bases, with 3 bases separating them. The CDR3 runs 12 residues. CDR3 protein: CASSLAYQPQHF. The DNA of the CDR3 is TGTGCCAGCAGCTTGGCATATCAGCCCCAGCATTTT.

In its sample, this clone was seen once. The chain's CDR3 is CASSLGTSGRKETQYF. Here the CDR3 DNA reads TGTGCCAGCAGCTTAGGGACTAGCGGTAGGAAAGAGACCCAGTACTTC. The V and J genes are TRBV11-1 and TRBJ2-5, with 10 positions matching TRBD2. Germline CDR1 reads SGHAT; CDR2 reads FQDESV (reference sequence). CDR3 length: 16 residues. V gave up 1 base and J gave up 3 bases; unmatched junction bases: 5.

V and J are TRBV9 and TRBJ2-6; D is possibly TRBD2 (5 bases). CDR3 length equals 17 residues. V lost 2 bases to trimming and J lost 1 base, with 13 bases between them. CDR1 and CDR2 from the germline V gene are SGDLS and YYNGEE. The CDR3 protein is CASSVNGEQSGANVLTF. DNA of the CDR3: TGTGCCAGCAGCGTTAATGGGGAGCAGTCTGGGGCCAACGTCCTGACTTTC.

The rearrangement uses TRBV7-2 and TRBJ1-1, with D maybe TRBD1 (5 bases). CDR3 length equals 14 residues. In germline, CDR1 is SGHTA, CDR2 FQGNSA. V was trimmed by 3 bases and J by 1 base, leaving 9 bases between them. The CDR3 here is CASSLTAENTEAFF. The CDR3 DNA reads TGTGCCAGCAGCTTGACAGCTGAGAACACTGAAGCTTTCTTT.

The CDR3 sequence: CASSQNAGNANTGELFF. CDR3 DNA: TGCGCCAGCAGCCAAAACGCCGGGAACGCGAACACCGGGGAGCTGTTTTTT. This chain connects TRBV5-1 to TRBJ2-2; tentative D call: TRBD2 (5 bases). Trimming removed 4 bases from V and 0 bases from J, with 16 bases in between. The germline CDR1 and CDR2 sequences are SGHRS and YFSETQ. This CDR3 contains 17 residues.

This chain connects TRBV5-8 to TRBJ2-1; 9 bases match TRBD2. The V gene's germline CDR1 is SGHTS and CDR2 YDEGEE. The CDR3 has 16 residues. The ends lost 3 bases at V and 0 bases at J; junction bases unmatched: 4. The CDR3 region is CASSSGSGSSYNEQFF. CDR3 in DNA: TGTGCCAGCAGCTCAGGTAGCGGGAGCTCCTACAATGAGCAGTTCTTC.